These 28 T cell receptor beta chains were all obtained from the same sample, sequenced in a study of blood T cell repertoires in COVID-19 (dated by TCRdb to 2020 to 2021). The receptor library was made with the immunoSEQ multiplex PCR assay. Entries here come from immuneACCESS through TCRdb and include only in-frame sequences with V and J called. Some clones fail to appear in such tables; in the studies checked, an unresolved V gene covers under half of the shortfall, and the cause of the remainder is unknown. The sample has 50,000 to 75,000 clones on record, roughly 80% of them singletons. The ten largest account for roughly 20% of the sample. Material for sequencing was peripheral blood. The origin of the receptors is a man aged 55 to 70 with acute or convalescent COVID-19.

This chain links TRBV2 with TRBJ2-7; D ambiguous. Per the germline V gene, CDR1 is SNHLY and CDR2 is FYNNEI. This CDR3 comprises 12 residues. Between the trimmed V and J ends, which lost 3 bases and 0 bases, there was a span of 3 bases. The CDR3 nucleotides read TGTGCCAGCAGTGAGAGCTCCTACGAGCAGTACTTC. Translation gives CASSESSYEQYF.

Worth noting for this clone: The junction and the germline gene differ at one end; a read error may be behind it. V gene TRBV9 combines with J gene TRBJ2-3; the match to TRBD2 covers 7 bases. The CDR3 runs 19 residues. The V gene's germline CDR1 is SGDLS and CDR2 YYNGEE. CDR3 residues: CARSGPGRLFSECTDTQYF. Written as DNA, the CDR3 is TGTGCCAGGAGCGGGCCCGGGAGGTTGTTTTCAGAATGCACAGATACGCAGTATTTT.

CDR3: CAISGVTGVRGANVLTF. CDR3 in DNA: TGTGCCATCAGTGGAGTTACAGGGGTCAGGGGGGCCAACGTCCTGACTTTC. The chain combines TRBV10-3 with TRBJ2-6; 7 bases are a match to TRBD1. This CDR3 has 17 residues. V shed 4 bases, J shed 4 bases, and the junction held 10 bases outside the gene matches. Germline V gene data show CDR1 as ENHRY and CDR2 as SYGVKD.

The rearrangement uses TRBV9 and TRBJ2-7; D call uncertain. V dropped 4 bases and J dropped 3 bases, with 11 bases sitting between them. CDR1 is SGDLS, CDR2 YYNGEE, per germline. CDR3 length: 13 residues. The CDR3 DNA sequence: TGTGCCAGCAGCACCCAGGTGGGCTACGAGCAGTACTTC. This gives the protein CASSTQVGYEQYF.

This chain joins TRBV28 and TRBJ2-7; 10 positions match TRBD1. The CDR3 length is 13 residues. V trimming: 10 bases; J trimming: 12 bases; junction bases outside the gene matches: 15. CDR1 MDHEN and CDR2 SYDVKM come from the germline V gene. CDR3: CATTSDRGADRYF. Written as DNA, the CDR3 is TGTGCCACCACCTCGGACAGGGGGGCAGATCGGTACTTC. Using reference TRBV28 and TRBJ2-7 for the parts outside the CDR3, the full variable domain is DVKVTQSSRYLVKRTGEKVFLECVQDMDHENMFWYRQDPGLGLRLIYFSYDVKMKEKGDIPEGYSVSREKKERFSLILESASTNQTSMYLCATTSDRGADRYFGPGTRLTVT.

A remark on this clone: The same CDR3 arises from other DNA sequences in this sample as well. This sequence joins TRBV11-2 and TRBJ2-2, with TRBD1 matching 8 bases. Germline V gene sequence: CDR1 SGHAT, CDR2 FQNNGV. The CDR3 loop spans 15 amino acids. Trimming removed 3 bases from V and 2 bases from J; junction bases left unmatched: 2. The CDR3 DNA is TGTGCCAGCAGCTTCGGGACAGGAAACACCGGGGAGCTGTTTTTT. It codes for CASSFGTGNTGELFF.

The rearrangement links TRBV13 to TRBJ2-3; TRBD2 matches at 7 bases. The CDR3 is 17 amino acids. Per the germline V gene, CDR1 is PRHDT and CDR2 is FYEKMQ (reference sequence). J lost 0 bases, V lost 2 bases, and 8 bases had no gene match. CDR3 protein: CASSLRDRSGSTDTQYF. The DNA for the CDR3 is TGTGCCAGCAGCTTAAGGGACCGTAGCGGGAGCACAGATACGCAGTATTTT.

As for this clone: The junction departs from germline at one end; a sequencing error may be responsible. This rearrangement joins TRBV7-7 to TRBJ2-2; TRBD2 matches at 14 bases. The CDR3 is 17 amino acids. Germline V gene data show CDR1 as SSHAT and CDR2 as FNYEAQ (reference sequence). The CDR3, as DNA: TGTGCTAGCAGCTTACAGGGACTAGCGGGAGCCACCGGGGAGCTGTTTTTT. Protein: CASSLQGLAGATGELFF.

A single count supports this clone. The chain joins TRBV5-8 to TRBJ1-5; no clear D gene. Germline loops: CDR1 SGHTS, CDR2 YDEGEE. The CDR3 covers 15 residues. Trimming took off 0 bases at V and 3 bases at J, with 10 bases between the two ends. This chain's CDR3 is CASSLGWQNNQPQHF. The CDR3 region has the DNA TGTGCCAGCAGCTTGGGTTGGCAGAACAATCAGCCCCAGCATTTT.

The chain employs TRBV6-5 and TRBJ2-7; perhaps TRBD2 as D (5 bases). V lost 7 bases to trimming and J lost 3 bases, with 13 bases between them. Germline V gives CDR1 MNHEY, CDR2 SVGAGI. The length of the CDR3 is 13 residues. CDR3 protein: CASTSPGIYEQYF. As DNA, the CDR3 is TGTGCCAGCACGAGTCCCGGGATCTACGAGCAGTACTTC.

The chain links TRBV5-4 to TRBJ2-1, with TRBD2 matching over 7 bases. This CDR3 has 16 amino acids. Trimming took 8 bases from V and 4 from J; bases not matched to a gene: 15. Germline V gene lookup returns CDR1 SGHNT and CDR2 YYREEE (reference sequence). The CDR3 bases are TGTGCCAGTCTTGTCGGCGGGAGTGGCGGATACAATGAGCAGTTCTTC. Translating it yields CASLVGGSGGYNEQFF.

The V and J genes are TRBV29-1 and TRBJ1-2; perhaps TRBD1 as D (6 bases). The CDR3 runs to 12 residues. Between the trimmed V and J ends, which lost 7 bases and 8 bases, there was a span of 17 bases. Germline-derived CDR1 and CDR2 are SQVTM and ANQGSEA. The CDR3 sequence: CSARTDSTGYTF. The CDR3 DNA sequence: TGCAGCGCCAGGACAGACTCTACGGGCTACACCTTC.

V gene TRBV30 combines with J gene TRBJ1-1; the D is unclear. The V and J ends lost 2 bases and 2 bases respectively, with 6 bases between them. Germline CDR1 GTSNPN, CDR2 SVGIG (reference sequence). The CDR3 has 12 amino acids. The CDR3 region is CAWSPVNTEAFF. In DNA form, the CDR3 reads TGTGCCTGGAGTCCCGTAAACACTGAAGCTTTCTTT.

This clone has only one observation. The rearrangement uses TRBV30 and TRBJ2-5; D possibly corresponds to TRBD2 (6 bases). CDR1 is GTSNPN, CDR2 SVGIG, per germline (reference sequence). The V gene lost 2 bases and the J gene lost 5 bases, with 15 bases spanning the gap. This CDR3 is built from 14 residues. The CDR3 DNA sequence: TGTGCCTGGAGTTTGGGCGGGGAAAAGGAGACCCAGTACTTC. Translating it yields CAWSLGGEKETQYF.

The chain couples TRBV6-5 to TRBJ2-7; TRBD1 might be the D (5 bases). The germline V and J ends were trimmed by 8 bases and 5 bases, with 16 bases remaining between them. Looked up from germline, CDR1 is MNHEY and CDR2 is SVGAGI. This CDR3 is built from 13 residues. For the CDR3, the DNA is TGTGCCAGCTCCACGGTTAACAGGAACGAGCAGTACTTC. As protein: CASSTVNRNEQYF.

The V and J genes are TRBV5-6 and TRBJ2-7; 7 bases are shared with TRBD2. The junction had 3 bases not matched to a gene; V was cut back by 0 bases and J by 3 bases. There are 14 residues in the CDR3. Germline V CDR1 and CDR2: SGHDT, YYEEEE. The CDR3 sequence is CASSLAGRGYEQYF. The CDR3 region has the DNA TGTGCCAGCAGCTTGGCGGGGAGGGGCTACGAGCAGTACTTC.

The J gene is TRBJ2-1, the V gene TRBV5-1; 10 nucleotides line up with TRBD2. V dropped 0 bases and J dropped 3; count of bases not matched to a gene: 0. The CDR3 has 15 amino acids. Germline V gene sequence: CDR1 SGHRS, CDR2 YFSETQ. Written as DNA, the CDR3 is TGCGCCAGCAGCTTGGTAGCGGGAGGCTACAATGAGCAGTTCTTC. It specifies CASSLVAGGYNEQFF.

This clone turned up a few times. CDR3 in amino acids: CASSQGPSSSYNEQFF. The CDR3, as DNA: TGCGCCAGCAGCCAAGGCCCTAGCAGTTCCTACAATGAGCAGTTCTTC. The chain carries TRBV4-1 and TRBJ2-1; TRBD2 is a possible D gene (5 bases). Germline lookup yields CDR1 MGHRA and CDR2 YSYEKL. CDR3 size: 16 residues. V lost 1 base, J lost 1 base, and 11 bases lay in between.

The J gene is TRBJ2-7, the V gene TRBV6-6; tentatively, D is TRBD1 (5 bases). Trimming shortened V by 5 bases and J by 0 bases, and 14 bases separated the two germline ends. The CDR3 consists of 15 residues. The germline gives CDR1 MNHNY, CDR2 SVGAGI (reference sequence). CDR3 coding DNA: TGTGCCAGCAGTCAATCCACAGGCCGCTCCTACGAGCAGTACTTC. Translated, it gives CASSQSTGRSYEQYF.

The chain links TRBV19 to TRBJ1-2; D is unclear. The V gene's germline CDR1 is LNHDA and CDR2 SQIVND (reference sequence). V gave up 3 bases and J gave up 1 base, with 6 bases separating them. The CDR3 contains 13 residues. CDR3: CASSISRNYGYTF. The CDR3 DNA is TGTGCCAGTAGTATCTCCCGTAACTATGGCTACACCTTC.

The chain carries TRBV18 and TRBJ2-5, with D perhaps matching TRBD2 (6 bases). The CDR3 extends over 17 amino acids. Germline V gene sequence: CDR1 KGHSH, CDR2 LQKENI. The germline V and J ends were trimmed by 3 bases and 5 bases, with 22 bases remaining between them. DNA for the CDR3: TGTGCCAGCTCACCTACCTTTTTTAGCGGCCCCCGGGAGACCCAGTACTTC. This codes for CASSPTFFSGPRETQYF.

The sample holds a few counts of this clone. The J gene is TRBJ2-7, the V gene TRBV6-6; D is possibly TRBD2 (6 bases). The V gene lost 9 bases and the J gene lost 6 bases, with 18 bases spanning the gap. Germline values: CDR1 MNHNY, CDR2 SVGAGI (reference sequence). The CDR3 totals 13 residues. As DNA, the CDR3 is TGTGCCAGTTTAGCGGCTCAGGGAAGCGAGCAGTACTTC. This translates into CASLAAQGSEQYF.

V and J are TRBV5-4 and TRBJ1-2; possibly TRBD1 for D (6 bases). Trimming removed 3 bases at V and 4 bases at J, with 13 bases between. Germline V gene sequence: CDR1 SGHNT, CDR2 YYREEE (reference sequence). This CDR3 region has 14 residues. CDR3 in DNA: TGTGCCAGCAGCTCCGACAGGACTAGCTATGGCTACACCTTC. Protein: CASSSDRTSYGYTF.

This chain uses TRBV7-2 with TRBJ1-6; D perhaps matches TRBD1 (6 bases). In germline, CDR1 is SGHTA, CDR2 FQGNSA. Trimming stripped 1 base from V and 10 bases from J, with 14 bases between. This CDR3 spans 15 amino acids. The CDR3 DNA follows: TGTGCCAGCAGCTTAGGGGGGCAGGGTGGATCACCCCTCCACTTT. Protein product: CASSLGGQGGSPLHF.

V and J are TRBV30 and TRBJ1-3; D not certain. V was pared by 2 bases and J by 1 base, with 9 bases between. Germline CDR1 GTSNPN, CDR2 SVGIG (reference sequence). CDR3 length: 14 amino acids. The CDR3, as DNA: TGTGCCTGGAGTCTTACGGGGTCTGGAAACACCATATATTTT. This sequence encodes CAWSLTGSGNTIYF.

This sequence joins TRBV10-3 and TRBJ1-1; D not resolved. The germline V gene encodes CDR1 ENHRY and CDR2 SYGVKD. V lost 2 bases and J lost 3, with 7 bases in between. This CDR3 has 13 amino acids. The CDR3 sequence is CAISEMGDTEAFF. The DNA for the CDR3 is TGTGCCATCAGTGAGATGGGAGACACTGAAGCTTTCTTT.

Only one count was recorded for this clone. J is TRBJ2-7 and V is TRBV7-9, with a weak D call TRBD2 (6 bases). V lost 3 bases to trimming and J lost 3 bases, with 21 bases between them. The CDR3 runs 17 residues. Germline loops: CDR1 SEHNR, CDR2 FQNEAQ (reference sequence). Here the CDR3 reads CASSLALHRDLFYEQYF. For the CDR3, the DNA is TGTGCCAGCAGCTTGGCCCTCCACCGGGACTTATTCTACGAGCAGTACTTC.

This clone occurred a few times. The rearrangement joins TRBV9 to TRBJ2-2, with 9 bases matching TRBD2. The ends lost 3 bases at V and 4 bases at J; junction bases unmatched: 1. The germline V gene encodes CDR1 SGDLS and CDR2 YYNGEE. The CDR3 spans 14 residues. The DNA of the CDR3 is TGTGCCAGCAGCGCTAGCGGGGTCACCGGGGAGCTGTTTTTT. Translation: CASSASGVTGELFF.